These T cell receptor beta chains were read from a single sample in a study of T cell responses to AZD1222 COVID-19 vaccine. Sequencing used immunoSEQ multiplex PCR; TCRdb keeps in-frame clones, though not all of them. Of around 100,000 clones in the sample, approximately 87% are singletons; the top ten hold approximately 15%. The sequencing here drew on peripheral blood, taken on day 0 of AZD1222 vaccination. The receptors come from an adult in good health. The CDR3 runs from the conserved cysteine through the conserved F or W. The D gene is left open where the match is weak. Size tells how often a clone was seen (once, few, many) or the class of an expanded clone, and some rows leave it out.

CDR3nt: TGTGCCAGCAGCCTTCGAGGGGGTACCAGCTCCTACGAGCAGTACTTC; CDR3aa: CASSLRGGTSSYEQYF; d_gene: -; j_gene: TRBJ2-7; abundance: -; len: 16; v_gene: TRBV3-1/TRBV3-2
CDR3nt: TGTGCCAGCAGTGAAATTGGGGTTAGCGGGGTCACAGATACGCAGTATTTT; CDR3aa: CASSEIGVSGVTDTQYF; d_gene: TRBD2; j_gene: TRBJ2-3; abundance: -; len: 17; v_gene: TRBV6-1
CDR3nt: TGTGCCAGCAGTGTAGCCGAGGACATTCAGTACTTC; CDR3aa: CASSVAEDIQYF; d_gene: -; j_gene: TRBJ2-4; abundance: -; len: 12; v_gene: TRBV6-1
CDR3nt: TGTGCCAGCAGTGTTCGAATGGGACCCCCGGAGTATTTT; CDR3aa: CASSVRMGPPEYF; d_gene: -; j_gene: TRBJ2-3; abundance: -; len: 13; v_gene: TRBV6-4
CDR3nt: TGTGCCAGTAGTATTATCGGGACTAATCAAGAGACCCAGTACTTC; CDR3aa: CASSIIGTNQETQYF; d_gene: TRBD2; j_gene: TRBJ2-5; abundance: -; len: 15; v_gene: TRBV19
CDR3nt: TGTGCCAGCAGGGAAACAGGGGGCGAGCAGTACTTC; CDR3aa: CASRETGGEQYF; d_gene: TRBD1; j_gene: TRBJ2-7; abundance: -; len: 12; v_gene: TRBV11-1
CDR3nt: TGTGCCAGCAGCCCGGGACAATTGAATGAGCAGTTCTTC; CDR3aa: CASSPGQLNEQFF; d_gene: -; j_gene: TRBJ2-1; abundance: -; len: 13; v_gene: TRBV3-1/TRBV3-2
CDR3nt: TGTGCCAGCAGTGTTTTAGGGCGGACAGGGTTTGGCTACACCTTC; CDR3aa: CASSVLGRTGFGYTF; d_gene: TRBD1; j_gene: TRBJ1-2; abundance: -; len: 15; v_gene: TRBV2
CDR3nt: TGCGCCAGCAGCTCTCTCAACCAGGGGAGCACTGAAGCTTTCTTT; CDR3aa: CASSSLNQGSTEAFF; d_gene: -; j_gene: TRBJ1-1; abundance: -; len: 15; v_gene: TRBV5-1
CDR3nt: TGTGCCAGTAGTACCCAGACAGGGATTACTGGGAGGTACACTGAAGCTTTCTTT; CDR3aa: CASSTQTGITGRYTEAFF; d_gene: TRBD1; j_gene: TRBJ1-1; abundance: -; len: 18; v_gene: TRBV19
CDR3nt: TGTGCCAGCAGCTTGGAAGGGAGGGGTGGCTACACCTTC; CDR3aa: CASSLEGRGGYTF; d_gene: -; j_gene: TRBJ1-2; abundance: -; len: 13; v_gene: TRBV5-6
CDR3nt: TGCGCCAGCAGCAGCCTGGTGGGGAGTAAGGAAGGAGCTTTCTTT; CDR3aa: CASSSLVGSKEGAFF; d_gene: -; j_gene: TRBJ1-1; abundance: -; len: 15; v_gene: TRBV5-1
CDR3nt: TGCGCCAGCAGGGAACAGGGAGTAGACGAGCAGTACTTC; CDR3aa: CASREQGVDEQYF; d_gene: -; j_gene: TRBJ2-7; abundance: -; len: 13; v_gene: TRBV5-1
CDR3nt: TGTGCCAGCAGCCCTGGACGTACGAGCTCTGGAAACACCATATATTTT; CDR3aa: CASSPGRTSSGNTIYF; d_gene: -; j_gene: TRBJ1-3; abundance: -; len: 16; v_gene: TRBV11-1
CDR3nt: TGCAGCGTCGGAACACAACAGGGGGGGAATTATGGCTACACCTTC; CDR3aa: CSVGTQQGGNYGYTF; d_gene: TRBD1; j_gene: TRBJ1-2; abundance: -; len: 15; v_gene: TRBV29-1
CDR3nt: TGTGCCAGCAGCTTACGAATGGAGGGAGGGCGTCGGGAGACCCAGTACTTC; CDR3aa: CASSLRMEGGRRETQYF; d_gene: TRBD2; j_gene: TRBJ2-5; abundance: -; len: 17; v_gene: TRBV11-2
CDR3nt: TGTGCCAGCATCGAGGGGACTGAAGCTTTCTTT; CDR3aa: CASIEGTEAFF; d_gene: -; j_gene: TRBJ1-1; abundance: -; len: 11; v_gene: TRBV2
CDR3nt: TGCGCCAGCAGCCCATCGGGGGGGGGTGCGGAGACCCAGTACTTC; CDR3aa: CASSPSGGGAETQYF; d_gene: TRBD2; j_gene: TRBJ2-5; abundance: -; len: 15; v_gene: TRBV5-1
CDR3nt: TGTGCCAGCAGCTTAAACAGGGTTGTAAGCACAGATACGCAGTATTTT; CDR3aa: CASSLNRVVSTDTQYF; d_gene: -; j_gene: TRBJ2-3; abundance: -; len: 16; v_gene: TRBV7-2
CDR3nt: TGTGCCAGCAGCCAACGACTAGCGGGAGACAATGAGCAGTTCTTC; CDR3aa: CASSQRLAGDNEQFF; d_gene: TRBD2; j_gene: TRBJ2-1; abundance: -; len: 15; v_gene: TRBV14
CDR3nt: TGCGCCAGCAGGGGAACAACCGAGCAGTACTTC; CDR3aa: CASRGTTEQYF; d_gene: -; j_gene: TRBJ2-7; abundance: -; len: 11; v_gene: TRBV5-1
CDR3nt: TGTGCCAGCAGCCCCGTGGGTCAGCCCCAGCATTTT; CDR3aa: CASSPVGQPQHF; d_gene: -; j_gene: TRBJ1-5; abundance: -; len: 12; v_gene: TRBV3-1/TRBV3-2
CDR3nt: TGTGCTAGTGGTTTTTCCCAGGAAGCTTTCTTT; CDR3aa: CASGFSQEAFF; d_gene: -; j_gene: TRBJ1-1; abundance: -; len: 11; v_gene: TRBV12-5
CDR3nt: TGTGCCAGCTCACCAACGAGGGAGACAGATACGCAGTATTTT; CDR3aa: CASSPTRETDTQYF; d_gene: -; j_gene: TRBJ2-3; abundance: -; len: 14; v_gene: TRBV18
CDR3nt: TGTGCCAGCAGCTCGCCGCTCCGGGACAGACAGGGCGTAGCTTTCTTT; CDR3aa: CASSSPLRDRQGVAFF; d_gene: TRBD1; j_gene: TRBJ1-1; abundance: -; len: 16; v_gene: TRBV5-4
CDR3nt: TGCGCCAGCAGCTCCATGGGTAGCGGAAACACAGATACGCAGTATTTT; CDR3aa: CASSSMGSGNTDTQYF; d_gene: -; j_gene: TRBJ2-3; abundance: -; len: 16; v_gene: TRBV4-3
CDR3nt: TGCGCCAGCAGCTTGGGTGAGGTTCGAGGGGCGAGTGCGCCGCAGTACTTC; CDR3aa: CASSLGEVRGASAPQYF; d_gene: -; j_gene: TRBJ2-4; abundance: -; len: 17; v_gene: TRBV5-1
CDR3nt: TGTGCCAGCCGAAATCCGGACACCGGGGAGCTGTTTTTT; CDR3aa: CASRNPDTGELFF; d_gene: -; j_gene: TRBJ2-2; abundance: -; len: 13; v_gene: TRBV6-5
CDR3nt: TGCGCCAGCAGCCTTACCGGCCTGGGGATCACAGATACGCAGTATTTT; CDR3aa: CASSLTGLGITDTQYF; d_gene: -; j_gene: TRBJ2-3; abundance: -; len: 16; v_gene: TRBV4-1
CDR3nt: TGCGCCAGCAGCCCCTCGGGAGGCGGCTATGGCTACACCTTC; CDR3aa: CASSPSGGGYGYTF; d_gene: -; j_gene: TRBJ1-2; abundance: -; len: 14; v_gene: TRBV5-1
CDR3nt: TGTGCCATCACCCCAGGGAAAAGGTCGGGCACTGAAGCTTTCTTT; CDR3aa: CAITPGKRSGTEAFF; d_gene: -; j_gene: TRBJ1-1; abundance: -; len: 15; v_gene: TRBV10-3
CDR3nt: TGTGCCAGCCGCGGCGGGGATAGATACTACGAGCAGTACTTC; CDR3aa: CASRGGDRYYEQYF; d_gene: -; j_gene: TRBJ2-7; abundance: -; len: 14; v_gene: TRBV5-6
CDR3nt: TGTGCCAGTAACCCGGGACCATACAATGAGCAGTTCTTC; CDR3aa: CASNPGPYNEQFF; d_gene: -; j_gene: TRBJ2-1; abundance: -; len: 13; v_gene: TRBV19
CDR3nt: TGTGCCAGCAGCATCGGACTAGCGCAGACCGGGGAGCTGTTTTTT; CDR3aa: CASSIGLAQTGELFF; d_gene: TRBD2; j_gene: TRBJ2-2; abundance: -; len: 15; v_gene: TRBV9
CDR3nt: TGTGCCAGCTCACCGACAGGGGGCGGCGGCTACACCTTC; CDR3aa: CASSPTGGGGYTF; d_gene: TRBD1; j_gene: TRBJ1-2; abundance: -; len: 13; v_gene: TRBV18
CDR3nt: TGTGCCAGCAGTCAGGTACGGCGGGGAGCGACCGTCGGCACCTTC; CDR3aa: CASSQVRRGATVGTF; d_gene: -; j_gene: TRBJ1-2; abundance: -; len: 15; v_gene: TRBV6-5
CDR3nt: TGTGCCACCAGTGAGTTAGGGTCTGGCTACACCTTC; CDR3aa: CATSELGSGYTF; d_gene: -; j_gene: TRBJ1-2; abundance: few; len: 12; v_gene: TRBV24-1
CDR3nt: TGTGCCAGCTCACCCTATGACATTCCCGAGCTGTTTTTT; CDR3aa: CASSPYDIPELFF; d_gene: -; j_gene: TRBJ2-2; abundance: -; len: 13; v_gene: TRBV18
CDR3nt: TGTGCCAGCGGTACTACTAGCGGGAGCGGTGCCGACAATGAGCAGTTCTTC; CDR3aa: CASGTTSGSGADNEQFF; d_gene: TRBD2; j_gene: TRBJ2-1; abundance: -; len: 17; v_gene: TRBV6-4
CDR3nt: TGTGCCAGCTCACCACCTAGCGGGAGGGATGGGGAGCAGTACTTC; CDR3aa: CASSPPSGRDGEQYF; d_gene: TRBD2; j_gene: TRBJ2-7; abundance: -; len: 15; v_gene: TRBV18
CDR3nt: TGTGCCAGCAGCAAAGCCACAGGGGGCTCGGCGAACACCATATATTTT; CDR3aa: CASSKATGGSANTIYF; d_gene: -; j_gene: TRBJ1-3; abundance: once; len: 16; v_gene: TRBV21-1
CDR3nt: TGCAGTGCTAGTCCATTATACGAGCAGTACTTC; CDR3aa: CSASPLYEQYF; d_gene: -; j_gene: TRBJ2-7; abundance: -; len: 11; v_gene: TRBV20-1
CDR3nt: TGTGCCAGCAGTTACCAAGATAATGAGCAGTTCTTC; CDR3aa: CASSYQDNEQFF; d_gene: -; j_gene: TRBJ2-1; abundance: -; len: 12; v_gene: TRBV6-5
CDR3nt: TGTGCCAGCAGCCTTACCCGGGGACTAGCGGGAAGCAAGACAGATACGCAGTATTTT; CDR3aa: CASSLTRGLAGSKTDTQYF; d_gene: TRBD2; j_gene: TRBJ2-3; abundance: -; len: 19; v_gene: TRBV3-1/TRBV3-2
CDR3nt: TGTGCCAGCAGCCAGGGCACCGCTGGAAACACCATATATTTT; CDR3aa: CASSQGTAGNTIYF; d_gene: -; j_gene: TRBJ1-3; abundance: -; len: 14; v_gene: TRBV11-1
CDR3nt: TGTGCCAGCAGGACCCGGACTCTTCATGCAGCTTTCTTT; CDR3aa: CASRTRTLHAAFF; d_gene: -; j_gene: TRBJ1-1; abundance: -; len: 13; v_gene: TRBV12-3/TRBV12-4
CDR3nt: TGTGCCAGCAGCTCGGGACAGAAAAACTATGGCTACACCTTC; CDR3aa: CASSSGQKNYGYTF; d_gene: TRBD1; j_gene: TRBJ1-2; abundance: -; len: 14; v_gene: TRBV7-8
CDR3nt: TGCGCCAGCAGCCAAGAAGGGACAGGGGTCTCCTACGAGCAGTACTTC; CDR3aa: CASSQEGTGVSYEQYF; d_gene: TRBD1; j_gene: TRBJ2-7; abundance: -; len: 16; v_gene: TRBV4-1
CDR3nt: TGTGCCAGCAGCTTAGGACAGGGTTTCGGCTCTGGGGCCAACGTCCTGACTTTC; CDR3aa: CASSLGQGFGSGANVLTF; d_gene: TRBD1; j_gene: TRBJ2-6; abundance: -; len: 18; v_gene: TRBV7-3
CDR3nt: TGCGCCAGCAGCTTGGCAGCAGTACGAGAGGGCTACACCTTC; CDR3aa: CASSLAAVREGYTF; d_gene: -; j_gene: TRBJ1-2; abundance: -; len: 14; v_gene: TRBV5-1
CDR3nt: TGTGCCAGCAGCTTGGGCACCGGGGAGCTGTTTTTT; CDR3aa: CASSLGTGELFF; d_gene: -; j_gene: TRBJ2-2; abundance: -; len: 12; v_gene: TRBV7-2
CDR3nt: TGTGCCAGCAGCTTAACCGGGACTAGCGGGAGGGTGCAGATCAATGAGCAGTTCTTC; CDR3aa: CASSLTGTSGRVQINEQFF; d_gene: TRBD2; j_gene: TRBJ2-1; abundance: -; len: 19; v_gene: TRBV7-7